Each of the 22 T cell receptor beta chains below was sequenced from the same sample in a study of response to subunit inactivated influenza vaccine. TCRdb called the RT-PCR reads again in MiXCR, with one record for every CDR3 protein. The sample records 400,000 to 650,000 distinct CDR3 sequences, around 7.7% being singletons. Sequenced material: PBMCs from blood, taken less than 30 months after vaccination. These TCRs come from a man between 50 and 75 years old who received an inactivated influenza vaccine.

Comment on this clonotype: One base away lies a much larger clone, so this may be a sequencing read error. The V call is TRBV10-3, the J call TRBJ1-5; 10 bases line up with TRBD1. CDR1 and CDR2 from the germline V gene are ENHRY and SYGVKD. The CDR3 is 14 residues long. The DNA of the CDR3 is TGTGTCATCAGCAGGACAGGGGGGAATCAGCCCCAGCATTTT. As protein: CVISRTGGNQPQHF.

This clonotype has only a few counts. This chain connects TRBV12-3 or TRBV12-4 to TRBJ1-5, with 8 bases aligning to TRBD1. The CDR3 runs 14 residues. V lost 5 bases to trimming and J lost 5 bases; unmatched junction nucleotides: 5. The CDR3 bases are TGTGCCAGCAGTCGGGGACAGGCTCATCAGCCCCAGCATTTT. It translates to CASSRGQAHQPQHF.

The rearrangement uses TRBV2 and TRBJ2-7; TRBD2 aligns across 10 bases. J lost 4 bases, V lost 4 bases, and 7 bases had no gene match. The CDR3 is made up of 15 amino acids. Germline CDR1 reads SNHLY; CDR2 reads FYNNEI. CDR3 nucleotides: TGTGCCAGCAGTGTAAAAGCGGGGGGGCTTTACGAGCAGTACTTC. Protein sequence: CASSVKAGGLYEQYF.

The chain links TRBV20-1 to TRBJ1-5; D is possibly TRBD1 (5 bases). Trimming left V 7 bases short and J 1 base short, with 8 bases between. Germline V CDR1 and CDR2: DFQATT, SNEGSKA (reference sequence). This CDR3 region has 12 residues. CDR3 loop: CSGRDSNQPQHF. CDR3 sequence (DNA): TGCAGTGGACGGGACAGCAATCAGCCCCAGCATTTT.

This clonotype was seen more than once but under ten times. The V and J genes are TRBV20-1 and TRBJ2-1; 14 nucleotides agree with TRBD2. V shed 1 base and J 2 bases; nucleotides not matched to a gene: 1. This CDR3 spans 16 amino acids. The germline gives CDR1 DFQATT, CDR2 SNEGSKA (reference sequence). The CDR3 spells CSARGGLAGAYNEQFF. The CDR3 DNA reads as TGCAGTGCTAGAGGGGGACTAGCGGGAGCCTACAATGAGCAGTTCTTC.

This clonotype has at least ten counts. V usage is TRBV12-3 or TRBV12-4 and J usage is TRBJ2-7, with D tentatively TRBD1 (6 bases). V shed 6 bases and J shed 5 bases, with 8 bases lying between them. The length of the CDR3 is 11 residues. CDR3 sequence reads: CASRQGNEQYF. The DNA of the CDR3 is TGTGCCAGCAGACAGGGCAACGAGCAGTACTTC.

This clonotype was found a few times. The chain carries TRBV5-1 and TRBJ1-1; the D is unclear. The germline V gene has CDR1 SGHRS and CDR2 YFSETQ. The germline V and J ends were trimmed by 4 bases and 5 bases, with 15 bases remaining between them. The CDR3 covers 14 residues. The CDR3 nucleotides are TGCGCCAGCAGCCTGAACCTCCCGGGGACTGAAGCTTTCTTT. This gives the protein CASSLNLPGTEAFF. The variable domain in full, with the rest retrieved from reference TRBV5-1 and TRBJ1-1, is KAGVTQTPRYLIKTRGQQVTLSCSPISGHRSVSWYQQTPGQGLQFLFEYFSETQRNKGNFPGRFSGRQFSNSRSEMNVSTLELGDSALYLCASSLNLPGTEAFFGQGTRLTVV.

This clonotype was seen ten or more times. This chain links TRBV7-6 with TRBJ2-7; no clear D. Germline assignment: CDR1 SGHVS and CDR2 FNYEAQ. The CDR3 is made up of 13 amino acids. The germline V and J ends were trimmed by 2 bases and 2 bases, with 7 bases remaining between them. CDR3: CASSLTAAYEQYF. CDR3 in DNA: TGTGCCAGCAGCTTAACGGCAGCCTACGAGCAGTACTTC.

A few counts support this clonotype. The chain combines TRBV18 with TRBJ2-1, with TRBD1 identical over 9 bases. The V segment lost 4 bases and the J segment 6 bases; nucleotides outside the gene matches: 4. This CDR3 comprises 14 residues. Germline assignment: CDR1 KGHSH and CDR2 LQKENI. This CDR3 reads CASSRQGVGNEQFF. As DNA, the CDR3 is TGTGCCAGCTCACGACAGGGGGTAGGCAATGAGCAGTTCTTC.

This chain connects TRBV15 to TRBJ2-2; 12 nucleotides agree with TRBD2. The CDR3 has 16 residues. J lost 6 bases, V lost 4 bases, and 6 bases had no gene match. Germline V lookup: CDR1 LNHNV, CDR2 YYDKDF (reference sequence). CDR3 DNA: TGTGCCACCAGCACGTTCCTAGCGGGGGGGCCCGGGGAGCTGTTTTTT. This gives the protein CATSTFLAGGPGELFF.

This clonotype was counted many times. For the CDR3, the DNA is TGCGCCAGCAGCCAAGGATCTCCGCGTGGGGCCCTCTATGGCTACACCTTC. Its translation is CASSQGSPRGALYGYTF. The V call is TRBV4-1, the J call TRBJ1-2, with a tentative D call TRBD1 (5 bases). V was cut by 1 base and J by 4 bases, with 19 bases left in between. Germline V gene data show CDR1 as MGHRA and CDR2 as YSYEKL. The CDR3 runs to 17 residues.

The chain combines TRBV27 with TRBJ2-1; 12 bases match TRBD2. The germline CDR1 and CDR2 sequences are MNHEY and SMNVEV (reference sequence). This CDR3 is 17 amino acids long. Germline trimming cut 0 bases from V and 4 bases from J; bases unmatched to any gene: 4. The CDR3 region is CASSLSYGLAGYNEQFF. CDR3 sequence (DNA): TGTGCCAGCAGTTTATCATACGGACTAGCGGGATACAATGAGCAGTTCTTC.

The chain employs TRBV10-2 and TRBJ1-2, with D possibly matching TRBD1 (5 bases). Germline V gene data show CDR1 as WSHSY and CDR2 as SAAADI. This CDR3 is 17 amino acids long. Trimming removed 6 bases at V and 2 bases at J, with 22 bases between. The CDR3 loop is CASRGGRDLPMNYGYTF. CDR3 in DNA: TGCGCCAGCAGGGGGGGGAGGGATTTGCCTATGAACTATGGCTACACCTTC.

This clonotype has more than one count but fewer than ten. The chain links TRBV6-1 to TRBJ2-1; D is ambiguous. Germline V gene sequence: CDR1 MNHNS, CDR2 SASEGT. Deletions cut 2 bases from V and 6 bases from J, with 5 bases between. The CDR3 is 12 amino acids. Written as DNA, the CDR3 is TGTGCCAGCAGTGAACACAGCAATGAGCAGTTCTTC. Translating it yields CASSEHSNEQFF.

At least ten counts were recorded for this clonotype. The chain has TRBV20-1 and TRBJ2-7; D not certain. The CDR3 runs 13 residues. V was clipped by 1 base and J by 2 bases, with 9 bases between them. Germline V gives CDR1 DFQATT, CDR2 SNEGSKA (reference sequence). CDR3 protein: CSARAHGTYEQYF. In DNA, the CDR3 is TGCAGTGCTAGAGCCCACGGAACCTACGAGCAGTACTTC.

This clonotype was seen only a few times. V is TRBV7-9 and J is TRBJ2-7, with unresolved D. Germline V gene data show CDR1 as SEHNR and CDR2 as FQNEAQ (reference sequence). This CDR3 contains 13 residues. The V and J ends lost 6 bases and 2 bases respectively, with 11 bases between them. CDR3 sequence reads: CASRSRSTYEQYF. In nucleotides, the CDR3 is TGTGCCAGCAGAAGTCGCAGTACCTACGAGCAGTACTTC. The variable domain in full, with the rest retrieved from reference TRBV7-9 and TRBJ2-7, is DTGVSQNPRHKITKRGQNVTFRCDPISEHNRLYWYRQTLGQGPEFLTYFQNEAQLEKSRLLSDRFSAERPKGSFSTLEIQRTEQGDSAMYLCASRSRSTYEQYFGPGTRLTVT.

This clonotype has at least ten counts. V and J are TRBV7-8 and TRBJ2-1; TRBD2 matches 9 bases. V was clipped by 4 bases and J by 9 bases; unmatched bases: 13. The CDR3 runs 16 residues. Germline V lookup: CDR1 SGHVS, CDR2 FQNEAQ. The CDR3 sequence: CASSSLSGSGLSEQFF. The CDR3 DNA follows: TGTGCCAGCAGCTCGCTTAGCGGGAGCGGGCTTAGTGAGCAGTTCTTC.

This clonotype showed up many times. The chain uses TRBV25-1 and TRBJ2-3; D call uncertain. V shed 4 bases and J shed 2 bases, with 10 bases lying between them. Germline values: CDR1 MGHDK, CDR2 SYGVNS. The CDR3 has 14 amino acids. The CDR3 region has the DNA TGTGCCAGCAGTGCCACGGGCGTCACAGATACGCAGTATTTT. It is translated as CASSATGVTDTQYF.

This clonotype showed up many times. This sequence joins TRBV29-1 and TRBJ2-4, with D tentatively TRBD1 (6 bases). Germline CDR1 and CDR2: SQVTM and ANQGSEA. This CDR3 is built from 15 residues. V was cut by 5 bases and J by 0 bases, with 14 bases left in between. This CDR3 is CSVSQGLLAKNIQYF. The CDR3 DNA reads TGCAGCGTTTCTCAGGGGTTACTAGCCAAAAACATTCAGTACTTC.

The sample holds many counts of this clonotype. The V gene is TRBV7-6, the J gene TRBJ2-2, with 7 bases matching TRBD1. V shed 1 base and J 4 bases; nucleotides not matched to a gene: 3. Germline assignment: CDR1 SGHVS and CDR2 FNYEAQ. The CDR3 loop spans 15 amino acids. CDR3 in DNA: TGTGCCAGCAGCTTAGAGACAGGGTCCACCGGGGAGCTGTTTTTT. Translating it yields CASSLETGSTGELFF.

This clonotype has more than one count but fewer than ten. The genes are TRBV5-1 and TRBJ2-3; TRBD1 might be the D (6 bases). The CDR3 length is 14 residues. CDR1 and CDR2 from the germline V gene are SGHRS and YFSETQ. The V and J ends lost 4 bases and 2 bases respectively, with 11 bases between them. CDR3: CASSRDKITDTQYF. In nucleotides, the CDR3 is TGCGCCAGCAGCCGGGACAAAATCACAGATACGCAGTATTTT.

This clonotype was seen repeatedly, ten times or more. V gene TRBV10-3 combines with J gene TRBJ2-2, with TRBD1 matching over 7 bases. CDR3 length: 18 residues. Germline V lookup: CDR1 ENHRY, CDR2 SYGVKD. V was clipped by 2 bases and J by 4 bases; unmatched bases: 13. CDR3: CAISEPNRPGTATGELFF. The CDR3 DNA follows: TGTGCCATCAGTGAGCCGAACCGACCCGGGACAGCCACCGGGGAGCTGTTTTTT.